These 13 T cell receptor beta chains came from one sample sequenced in a study of T cell responses to AZD1222 COVID-19 vaccine. TCRdb's table, derived via immunoSEQ multiplex PCR, lists solely in-frame clones and lacks some. The data show 95,000 to 110,000 clones, approximately 90% seen once. The specimen comprised peripheral blood, sampled on day 0 of AZD1222 vaccination. The origin of the receptors is an adult in good health.

The J gene is TRBJ2-2, the V gene TRBV5-1; no firm D call. The CDR3 has 15 residues. Germline CDR1 SGHRS, CDR2 YFSETQ. V gave up 5 bases and J gave up 1 base, with 12 bases separating them. CDR3 DNA sequence: TGCGCCAGCAGTCTCAGGACGGGGAACACCGGGGAGCTGTTTTTT. Translated, it gives CASSLRTGNTGELFF. Filled out from reference TRBV5-1 and TRBJ2-2, the complete variable domain reads KAGVTQTPRYLIKTRGQQVTLSCSPISGHRSVSWYQQTPGQGLQFLFEYFSETQRNKGNFPGRFSGRQFSNSRSEMNVSTLELGDSALYLCASSLRTGNTGELFFGEGSRLTVL.

The genes are TRBV18 and TRBJ2-2; D is undetermined. Trimming shortened V by 3 bases and J by 0 bases, and 5 bases separated the two germline ends. Looked up from germline, CDR1 is KGHSH and CDR2 is LQKENI. This CDR3 spans 14 amino acids. The CDR3 region is CASSPEPNTGELFF. The CDR3 DNA follows: TGTGCCAGCTCACCGGAGCCGAACACCGGGGAGCTGTTTTTT.

The chain recombines TRBV28 with TRBJ2-2; D is unclear. Trimming shortened V by 0 bases and J by 1 base, and 12 bases separated the two germline ends. Germline V lookup: CDR1 MDHEN, CDR2 SYDVKM. This CDR3 comprises 17 residues. CDR3 loop: CASSLWGPGRNTGELFF. CDR3 sequence (DNA): TGTGCCAGCAGTTTATGGGGCCCGGGCCGGAACACCGGGGAGCTGTTTTTT.

This clone appeared once. The chain has TRBV6-5 and TRBJ1-5, with 9 bases identical to TRBD1. Germline CDR1 and CDR2: MNHEY and SVGAGI. J lost 2 bases, V lost 6 bases, and 5 bases had no gene match. The CDR3 covers 15 residues. DNA for the CDR3: TGTGCCAGCAGACCGGACAGGGGAGGCAATCAGCCCCAGCATTTT. Its protein is CASRPDRGGNQPQHF.

This chain links TRBV19 with TRBJ1-2; no clear D gene. Germline V gives CDR1 LNHDA, CDR2 SQIVND (reference sequence). The CDR3 runs 15 residues. The ends were cut back, 0 bases at V and 2 bases at J, with 10 bases in the middle. For the CDR3, the DNA is TGTGCCAGTAGTATAGACGCAACGGTAAACTATGGCTACACCTTC. It yields the protein CASSIDATVNYGYTF.

The gene calls are TRBV29-1 and TRBJ2-5; TRBD1 aligns across 9 bases. Trimming took 1 base from V and 2 from J; bases not matched to a gene: 11. This CDR3 has 17 amino acids. The V gene's germline CDR1 is SQVTM and CDR2 ANQGSEA. The CDR3 region has the DNA TGCAGCGTTGAAGGTGGACAGGGGCGTCGACTGCAAGAGACCCAGTACTTC. Translating gives CSVEGGQGRRLQETQYF. The entire variable domain, with the rest obtained from reference TRBV29-1 and TRBJ2-5, is as follows: SAVISQKPSRDICQRGTSLTIQCQVDSQVTMMFWYRQQPGQSLTLIATANQGSEATYESGFVIDKFPISRPNLTFSTLTVSNMSPEDSSIYLCSVEGGQGRRLQETQYFGPGTRLLVL.

The genes are TRBV5-6 and TRBJ2-2, with D hard to call. The germline gives CDR1 SGHDT, CDR2 YYEEEE. The CDR3 totals 13 residues. V was shortened by 2 bases and J by 7 bases, with 9 bases between the two germline ends. CDR3 amino acids: CASSFSRVGELFF. CDR3 sequence (DNA): TGTGCCAGCAGCTTTTCTAGGGTCGGGGAGCTGTTTTTT.

The CDR3 is CASSYTTGGVQPQHF. The CDR3 nucleotides read TGTGCCAGTTCTTATACAACAGGGGGCGTTCAGCCCCAGCATTTT. The rearrangement uses TRBV19 and TRBJ1-5; 9 bases are shared with TRBD1. Unmatched junction bases numbered 11, after V lost 8 bases and J lost 6 bases. Germline lookup yields CDR1 LNHDA and CDR2 SQIVND (reference sequence). The CDR3 is 15 residues long.

The chain links TRBV9 to TRBJ2-3, with D maybe TRBD2 (6 bases). Germline V gene lookup returns CDR1 SGDLS and CDR2 YYNGEE. V lost 4 bases to trimming and J lost 1 base, with 19 bases between them. The CDR3 is made up of 17 amino acids. For the CDR3, the DNA is TGTGCCAGCAGCCGATTGGGGAGCGGGTGGGGCACAGATACGCAGTATTTT. Translating it yields CASSRLGSGWGTDTQYF.

This clone was found a few times. This sequence joins TRBV11-2 and TRBJ1-2; 10 bases map to TRBD1. Per germline, CDR1 SGHAT and CDR2 FQNNGV. This CDR3 has 14 residues. Trimming cost V 4 bases and J 7 bases; bases outside gene matches: 6. CDR3 amino acids: CASSSTGQGFGYTF. Written as DNA, the CDR3 is TGTGCCAGCAGCTCCACGGGACAGGGGTTTGGCTACACCTTC.

The rearrangement joins TRBV30 to TRBJ2-6; D is perhaps TRBD1 or TRBD2 (5 bases each). The CDR3 consists of 15 residues. Per the germline V gene, CDR1 is GTSNPN and CDR2 is SVGIG (reference sequence). The V gene lost 5 bases and the J gene lost 4 bases, with 15 bases spanning the gap. The CDR3, as DNA: TGTGCCTGGGTGTTTGGGGGAACAGGGGCCAACGTCCTGACTTTC. It translates to CAWVFGGTGANVLTF.

This clone has only one observation. V is TRBV7-9 and J is TRBJ2-7; 8 nucleotides align to TRBD1. Germline values: CDR1 SEHNR, CDR2 FQNEAQ (reference sequence). This CDR3 comprises 14 residues. The V and J ends lost 5 bases and 4 bases, in that order; junction bases with no gene match: 7. CDR3 loop: CASSPGTGIYEQYF. The CDR3 nucleotides are TGTGCCAGCAGCCCCGGGACAGGTATATACGAGCAGTACTTC.

The chain links TRBV6-2 or TRBV6-3 to TRBJ1-1, with D hard to call. V was cut by 2 bases and J by 1 base, with 17 bases left in between. Germline CDR1 and CDR2: MNHEY and SVGEGT. The CDR3 length is 17 residues. The CDR3 loop is CASSYNTGRNPNTEAFF. Here the CDR3 DNA reads TGTGCCAGCAGTTACAATACGGGGAGGAATCCGAACACTGAAGCTTTCTTT.